This T cell receptor beta chain was recovered during a study of blood T cells in healthy people across ages. It was with a sample-barcoded 5' primer and a J-beta primer mix that a second PCR of roughly 6 to 12 cycles was run. The authors tagged each cDNA molecule using a template-switch adaptor with 12 random nucleotides. A single record per CDR3 protein comes from TCRdb applying MiXCR to the 5' RACE reads. The sample lists 950,000 to 1,200,000 distinct CDR3 sequences; more than 30% were seen once. The table lists this clonotype with many counts. Its antigen is not known. Healthy individuals of Caucasian origin from Russia, aged about 6 to 95, served as donors. Extraction yielded at least 5 micrograms of total RNA per sample. From germline, CDR1 is DFQATT and CDR2 SNEGSKA (reference sequence). The CDR3 covers 14 residues. V lost 0 bases and J 0 bases, leaving 6 bases between the germline ends. Study-wide findings and caveats: Age showed a roughly linear inverse relationship with TCR beta diversity per million T cells.

This clonotype was sampled from a man in his late teens or twenties in good health. The chain combines TRBV20-1 with TRBJ2-1; D is ambiguous. The specimen was blood. This CDR3 is CSAREASSYNEQFF. The DNA of the CDR3 is TGCAGTGCTAGAGAGGCGTCCTCCTACAATGAGCAGTTCTTC.